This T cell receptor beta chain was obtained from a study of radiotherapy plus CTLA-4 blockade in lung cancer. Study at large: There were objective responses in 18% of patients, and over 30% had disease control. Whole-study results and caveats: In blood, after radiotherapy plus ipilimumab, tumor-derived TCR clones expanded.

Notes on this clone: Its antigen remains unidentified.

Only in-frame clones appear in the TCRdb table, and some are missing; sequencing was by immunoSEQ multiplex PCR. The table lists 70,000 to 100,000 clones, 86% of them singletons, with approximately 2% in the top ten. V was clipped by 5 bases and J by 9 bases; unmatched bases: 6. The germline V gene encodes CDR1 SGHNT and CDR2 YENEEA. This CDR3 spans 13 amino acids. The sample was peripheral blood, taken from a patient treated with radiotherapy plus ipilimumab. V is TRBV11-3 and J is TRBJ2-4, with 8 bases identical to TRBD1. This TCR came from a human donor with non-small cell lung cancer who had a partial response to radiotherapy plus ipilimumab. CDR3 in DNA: TGTGCCAGCAGCGGGACAGGCGATGGCATTCAGTACTTC. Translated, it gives CASSGTGDGIQYF.